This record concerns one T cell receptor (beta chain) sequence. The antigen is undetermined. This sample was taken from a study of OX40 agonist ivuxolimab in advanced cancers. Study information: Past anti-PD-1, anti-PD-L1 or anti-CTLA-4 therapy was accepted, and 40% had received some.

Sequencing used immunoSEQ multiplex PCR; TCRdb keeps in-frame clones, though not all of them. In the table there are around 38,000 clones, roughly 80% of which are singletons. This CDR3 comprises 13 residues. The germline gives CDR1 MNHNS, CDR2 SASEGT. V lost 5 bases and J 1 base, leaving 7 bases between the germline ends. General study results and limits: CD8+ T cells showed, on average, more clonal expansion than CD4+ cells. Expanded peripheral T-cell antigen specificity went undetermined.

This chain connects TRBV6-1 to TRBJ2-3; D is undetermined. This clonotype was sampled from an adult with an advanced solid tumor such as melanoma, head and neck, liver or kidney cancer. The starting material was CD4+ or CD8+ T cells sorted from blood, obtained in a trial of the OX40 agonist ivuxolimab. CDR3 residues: CASSLVGTDTQYF. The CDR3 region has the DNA TGTGCCAGCAGTTTGGTTGGCACAGATACGCAGTATTTT.